The 15 T cell receptor beta chains given below trace back to one sample, sequenced in a study of regulatory T cells in long-lasting Graves disease. Time point given: newly diagnosed GD, antithyroid drugs for less than 3 months. From RNA extracted from PBMCs, the TCR library was made. Arm-PCR with iRepertoire HTBI primers amplified the CDR3 regions for these TCR beta libraries. TCRdb reanalysed the multiplex PCR reads using MiXCR and keeps one entry per CDR3 protein. The table records 350,000 to 500,000 distinct CDR3 sequences, about a sixth of them present only once. The same specimen was also included in a second study, on T cells in Graves' hyperthyroidism and ophthalmopathy.

The sequenced sample was peripheral blood mononuclear cells (PBMCs), obtained at new diagnosis, from a patient treated with antithyroid drugs. The receptors come from a woman aged 18 to 35 with Graves disease.

Only a few counts were recorded for this clonotype. The CDR3 DNA follows: TGTGCCAGCAGTTCCCCTCCACAAGTTTACACGCAGTATTTT. This encodes CASSSPPQVYTQYF. This sequence joins TRBV28 and TRBJ2-3; D is uncertain. Trimming shortened V by 4 bases and J by 9 bases, and 17 bases separated the two germline ends. Germline-derived CDR1 and CDR2 are MDHEN and SYDVKM. The CDR3 loop spans 14 amino acids.

In this sample, this clonotype turned up once. A much larger clone differs from this one at a single base, so this may be a read error. The chain recombines TRBV7-2 with TRBJ2-5; D may match TRBD1 or TRBD2 (5 bases each). Germline CDR1 is SGHTA and CDR2 is FQGNSA. V dropped 7 bases and J dropped 11 bases, with 23 bases sitting between them. The CDR3 totals 14 residues. The CDR3 bases are TGTGCCAGCACCCTAATGGTAGGGGAGAGTGAGCAGTACTTC. It translates to CASTLMVGESEQYF.

This clonotype showed up many times. The chain links TRBV5-1 to TRBJ1-1; TRBD1 aligns across 8 bases. The CDR3 spans 14 residues. Germline CDR1 and CDR2: SGHRS and YFSETQ. Trimming took 0 bases from V and 4 from J; bases not matched to a gene: 2. The CDR3 spells CASSLGTGFTEAFF. CDR3 bases: TGCGCCAGCAGCTTGGGGACAGGGTTCACTGAAGCTTTCTTT.

The genes are TRBV20-1 and TRBJ2-2; tentative D call: TRBD1 (7 bases). The V gene's germline CDR1 is DFQATT and CDR2 SNEGSKA (reference sequence). The CDR3 is 16 amino acids. V lost 0 bases and J 4 bases, leaving 15 bases between the germline ends. The CDR3, as DNA: TGCAGTGCTAGAGATCTTAACAGGGGAGGCACCGGGGAGCTGTTTTTT. Protein: CSARDLNRGGTGELFF.

This clonotype was seen repeatedly, ten times or more. J is TRBJ1-5 and V is TRBV28; D remains unclear. CDR1 is MDHEN and CDR2 is SYDVKM in the germline V gene. Deletions cut 3 bases from V and 7 bases from J, with 4 bases between. The CDR3 is 11 amino acids. CDR3 amino acids: CASSFRQPQHF. The CDR3 DNA sequence: TGTGCCAGCAGTTTTCGGCAGCCCCAGCATTTT.

This clonotype was counted a few times. CDR3 amino acids: CASSPPVSRSYSEEKLFF. DNA of the CDR3: TGCGCCAGCAGCCCCCCTGTGAGTAGAAGCTACTCGGAGGAAAAACTGTTTTTT. The V gene is TRBV4-1, the J gene TRBJ1-4; the D is unclear. There are 18 residues in the CDR3. The V gene's germline CDR1 is MGHRA and CDR2 YSYEKL. With 4 bases removed from V and 8 bases from J, the gap between germline ends came to 26 bases.

The V gene is TRBV29-1, the J gene TRBJ2-6; D gene unclear. The CDR3 has 15 amino acids. The germline CDR1 and CDR2 sequences are SQVTM and ANQGSEA. V was trimmed by 5 bases and J by 2 bases, leaving 13 bases between them. For the CDR3, the DNA is TGCAGCGTTTCCCCAGGCTTGGCTGGGGCCAACGTCCTGACTTTC. It translates to CSVSPGLAGANVLTF.

In this sample, this clonotype turned up a few times. CDR3 DNA sequence: TGTGCCAGCAGCCCAGGGGAATACTCCTACGAGCAGTACTTC. Translating gives CASSPGEYSYEQYF. The chain links TRBV9 to TRBJ2-7, with D maybe TRBD1 (6 bases). Germline values: CDR1 SGDLS, CDR2 YYNGEE. This CDR3 contains 14 residues. V was trimmed by 4 bases and J by 0 bases, leaving 11 bases between them.

This clonotype appeared a few times. The gene calls are TRBV28 and TRBJ2-2; TRBD2 matches 14 bases. Trimming took 1 base from V and 5 from J; bases not matched to a gene: 9. Per the germline V gene, CDR1 is MDHEN and CDR2 is SYDVKM. This CDR3 is 19 amino acids long. Here the CDR3 reads CASSLFWTSGRRNTGELFF. CDR3 bases: TGTGCCAGCAGTTTATTTTGGACTAGCGGGAGGCGTAATACCGGGGAGCTGTTTTTT.

This clonotype appeared once. The junction departs from the called germline gene at one end, perhaps through a read error. V and J are TRBV30 and TRBJ1-6; D ambiguous. CDR3 length equals 17 residues. From germline, CDR1 is GTSNPN and CDR2 SVGIG (reference sequence). CDR3 bases: TGTGCCCGGAGTAAGATATCGGGGAGCCTAAATAATTCACCCCTCCACTTT. Residues: CARSKISGSLNNSPLHF.

This clonotype was recorded many times. The chain recombines TRBV7-9 with TRBJ2-7; D ambiguous. V lost 6 bases and J lost 6, with 18 bases in between. The germline gives CDR1 SEHNR, CDR2 FQNEAQ (reference sequence). This CDR3 spans 14 amino acids. The chain's CDR3 is CASSPTVPGGEQYF. The DNA for the CDR3 is TGTGCCAGCAGTCCCACGGTACCGGGTGGCGAGCAGTACTTC.

In the case of this clonotype: Given a much more abundant clone one base away, this may be a read error. The rearrangement uses TRBV5-6 and TRBJ2-3; TRBD2 aligns across 8 bases. This CDR3 is built from 17 residues. Germline V gene lookup returns CDR1 SGHDT and CDR2 YYEEEE. CDR3 protein: CAGSWHPAGEVPDTQYF. The CDR3, as DNA: TGTGCCGGCAGCTGGCATCCAGCGGGAGAGGTCCCAGATACGCAGTATTTT. Complete variable domain (other parts from reference TRBV5-6 and TRBJ2-3): DAGVTQSPTHLIKTRGQQVTLRCSPKSGHDTVSWYQQALGQGPQFIFQYYEEEERQRGNFPDRFSGHQFPNYSSELNVNALLLGDSALYLCAGSWHPAGEVPDTQYFGPGTRLTVL.

In its sample, this clonotype was seen many times. The V and J genes are TRBV28 and TRBJ1-3; D is uncertain. The CDR3 contains 14 residues. Germline V gives CDR1 MDHEN, CDR2 SYDVKM. V dropped 5 bases and J dropped 1 base, with 9 bases sitting between them. In DNA form, the CDR3 reads TGTGCCAGCAGTCCGCCTTTTTCTGGAAACACCATATATTTT. This sequence encodes CASSPPFSGNTIYF. The full variable domain, rest sourced from reference TRBV28 and TRBJ1-3, is DVKVTQSSRYLVKRTGEKVFLECVQDMDHENMFWYRQDPGLGLRLIYFSYDVKMKEKGDIPEGYSVSREKKERFSLILESASTNQTSMYLCASSPPFSGNTIYFGEGSWLTVV.

This clonotype was detected ten times or more. The chain links TRBV7-6 to TRBJ2-3; 7 bases fit TRBD2. Germline values: CDR1 SGHVS, CDR2 FNYEAQ. With 1 base clipped from V and 7 bases from J, the junction kept 5 bases outside the gene matches. This CDR3 is 14 amino acids long. CDR3 in amino acids: CASSLEGSGYTQYF. The CDR3 DNA sequence: TGTGCCAGCAGCTTAGAGGGTAGCGGGTATACGCAGTATTTT. The full variable domain, with the rest looked up from reference TRBV7-6 and TRBJ2-3, is GAGVSQSPRYKVTKRGQDVALRCDPISGHVSLYWYRQALGQGPEFLTYFNYEAQQDKSGLPNDRFSAERPEGSISTLTIQRTEQRDSAMYRCASSLEGSGYTQYFGPGTRLTVL.

The V gene is TRBV20-1, the J gene TRBJ1-2; TRBD1 might be the D (6 bases). The CDR3 consists of 15 residues. Germline V gives CDR1 DFQATT, CDR2 SNEGSKA (reference sequence). V was shortened by 6 bases and J by 4 bases, with 21 bases between the two germline ends. As DNA, the CDR3 is TGCAGTGCCCCCAGTGGGGGGGCGGACTCCTATGGCTACACCTTC. Residues: CSAPSGGADSYGYTF.